This TCR beta chain came from a study of shared clonotypes between healthy human individuals (dated by TCRdb to 2018 to 2021). Describing the broader study: The cohort included three men and two women between 18 and 49 years of age. Leukapheresis yielded between about 0.94 and 8.9 billion PBMCs per donor. To estimate repertoire size and how much clonotype sharing occurs between individuals, the study deeply sequenced the blood TCR repertoires of five or six healthy adults. To increase sequencing depth and limit assay-specific biases, different laboratories used diverse techniques to prepare libraries and sequence TCR repertoires. General conclusions and limits of the study: Pairwise subsampling indicated that sequencing depth was expected to affect the degree of clonotype sharing among donors. The small number of donors limited the genetic and exposure-history diversity represented. Sampling was restricted to blood, and TCR repertoires in tissues likely differ from the TCR repertoires found in blood.

Using the deep immunoSEQ assay, TCR CDR3 regions were amplified from genomic DNA by multiplex PCR. Extracted genomic DNA from each cell subset was distributed evenly across all wells of several immunoSEQ 96-well plates, and each plate was treated as a replicate. For unsorted PBMC, roughly 330 ng of genomic DNA, equivalent to about 30,000 T cell genomes, went into each replicate PCR. Unsorted PBMC genomic DNA was sequenced across ten immunoSEQ deep assay plates. Purified libraries were measured with a Qubit 3.0 fluorometer, size-checked on a Bioanalyzer 2100, and measured again with the KAPA Library Quantification kit. Each immunoSEQ 96-well plate was sequenced on its own single-read 150-cycle Illumina NextSeq 550 flow cell. In the source study's methods: The immunoSEQ output contained only junctional sequences without quality scores, so filtering could not match that applied to full-length reads. Sequences were annotated with PyIR, a Python wrapper for IgBLAST v1.9, and V/J genes and CDR3 were assigned using IMGT germline references. Reads with weak V/J assignments (E-value above 1e-6), missing CDR3, stop codons, out-of-frame junctions, or ambiguous translated residues were removed. V3J clonotypes were defined by identical inferred V gene, J gene, and CDR3 amino acid sequence. To compute the percentage overlap between repertoires, the number of shared unique clonotypes was divided by the size of the smaller repertoire. RTK rarefaction, the Chao1 estimator, and Recon v2.1 estimates of unobserved clonotypes were used to assess repertoire richness. TCRdb holds this immuneACCESS table with in-frame rearrangements only. Some clones are missing; in checked studies, unresolved V genes explain under half, and the rest has no known cause. The V and J calls and clone size were taken over from that table, and D and trimming were inferred from the DNA. In all, the sample holds 470,000 or so clones, and roughly 80% of those were seen once. About an eighth of the sample is in the top ten clones.

The donors were healthy, HIV-negative adults who had no recently reported acute infections or vaccinations. Only Caucasian adults living in Nashville, Tennessee, USA were represented among the donors. For unsorted samples, some 87 million PBMCs were counted, and genomic DNA was extracted using the QIAamp DNA Blood Mini kit. Blood was collected by leukapheresis, and PBMCs were isolated by Ficoll-Histopaque density gradient centrifugation and then cryopreserved in liquid nitrogen vapor phase. This clone was recorded a few times. There is no known antigen for this receptor. Base qualities are missing; no much larger clone stands one base away. Based on the germline V gene (reference sequence), the CDR1 and CDR2 sequences are LNHDA and SQIVND. The V and J ends are trimmed by 6 bases and 4 bases, leaving 17 bases between them. Reading from cysteine to phenylalanine, the CDR3 counts 15 amino acids. Left in the record is the CDR3 DNA by itself, 45 bases read in frame from the first base.

Sequencing input: PBMCs. This TCR derives from a woman aged 40-49 years in good health. Some clones in this sample may be carry-over from other donors' samples. The chain links TRBV19 with TRBJ2-3; the D segment is perhaps TRBD1 or TRBD2, each sharing 5 matched bases. The encoded CDR3 is CASSFGTRGADTQYF. The DNA reads as follows: TGTGCCAGTAGCTTCGGGACGCGAGGCGCAGATACGCAGTATTTT.